This T cell receptor beta chain is drawn from a study of blood T cells in healthy people across ages. Germline trimming cut 6 bases from V and 7 bases from J; bases unmatched to any gene: 7. Per germline, CDR1 DFQATT and CDR2 SNEGSKA (reference sequence). CDR3 length equals 12 residues. This clonotype showed up just a few times. A second PCR, run for about 6 to 11 cycles, used a sample-barcoded 5' primer plus a J-beta primer mix. Using its own MiXCR run on the 5' RACE reads, TCRdb lists one record per CDR3 protein. There are about 1.5 million distinct CDR3 sequences in the sample; 35% to 45% occur only once, and approximately 4.1% lies in the top ten.

This TCR derives from a young woman in good health. This sequence joins TRBV20-1 and TRBJ1-2, with 8 nucleotides matching TRBD1. Specimen: blood. This CDR3 reads CSAEGQGRGYTF. The DNA of the CDR3 is TGCAGTGCAGAAGGACAGGGACGTGGCTACACCTTC.